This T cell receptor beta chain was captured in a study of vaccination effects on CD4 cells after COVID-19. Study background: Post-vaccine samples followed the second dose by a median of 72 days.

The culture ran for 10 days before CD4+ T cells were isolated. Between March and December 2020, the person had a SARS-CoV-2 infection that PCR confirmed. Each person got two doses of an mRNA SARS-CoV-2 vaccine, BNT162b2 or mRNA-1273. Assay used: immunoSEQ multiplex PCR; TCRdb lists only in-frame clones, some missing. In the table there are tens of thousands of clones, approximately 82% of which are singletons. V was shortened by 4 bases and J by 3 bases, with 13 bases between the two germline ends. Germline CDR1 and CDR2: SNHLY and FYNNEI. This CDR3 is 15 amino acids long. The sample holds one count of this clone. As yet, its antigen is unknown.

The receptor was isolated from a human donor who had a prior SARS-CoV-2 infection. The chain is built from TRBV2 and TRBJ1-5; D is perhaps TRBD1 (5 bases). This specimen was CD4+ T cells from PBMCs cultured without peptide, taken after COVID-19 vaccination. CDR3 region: CASSGRAGPNQPQHF. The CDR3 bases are TGTGCCAGCAGTGGTAGGGCAGGGCCCAATCAGCCCCAGCATTTT.